The present entry profiles one T cell receptor (beta chain) with its context. This entry is derived from a study of blood T cell repertoires in COVID-19. Trimming left V 2 bases short and J 9 bases short, with 8 bases between. The CDR3 length is 12 residues. The assay was immunoSEQ multiplex PCR, and TCRdb's table has in-frame clones only and misses some. This table holds some 160,000 clones, roughly 90% found once. The rearrangement uses TRBV12-3 or TRBV12-4 and TRBJ2-1, with TRBD1 as a possible D gene (5 bases). Sequences were obtained from peripheral blood. The clonotype originates from a man aged 18 to 30 with COVID-19, enrolled during active disease. CDR3 bases: TGTGCCAGCAGTTTATGGGGCGGTGAGCAGTTCTTC. It codes for CASSLWGGEQFF.